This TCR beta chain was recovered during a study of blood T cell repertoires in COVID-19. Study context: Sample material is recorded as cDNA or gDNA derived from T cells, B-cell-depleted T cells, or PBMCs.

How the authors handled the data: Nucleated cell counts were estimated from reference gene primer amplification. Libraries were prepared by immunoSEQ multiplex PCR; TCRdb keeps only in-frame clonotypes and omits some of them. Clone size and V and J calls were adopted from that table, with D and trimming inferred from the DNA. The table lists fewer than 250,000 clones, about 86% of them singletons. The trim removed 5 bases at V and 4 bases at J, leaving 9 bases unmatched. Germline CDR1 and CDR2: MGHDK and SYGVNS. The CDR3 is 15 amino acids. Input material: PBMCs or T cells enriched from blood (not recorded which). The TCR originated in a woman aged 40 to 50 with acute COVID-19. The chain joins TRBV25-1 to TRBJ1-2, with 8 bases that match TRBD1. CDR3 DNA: TGTGCCAGCAGTCCCCGACAGGGGCGATCCTATGGCTACACCTTC. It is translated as CASSPRQGRSYGYTF.